The entry below gives a single T cell receptor (beta chain) sequence along with its context. Antigen unknown. A junction boundary mismatches the germline segment, possibly from a read error. These data come from a study of early T cells in non-severe SARS-CoV-2 infection. TCRdb re-called the 5' RACE reads through MiXCR, storing one row per CDR3 protein. The table lists tens of thousands of distinct CDR3 sequences, approximately 11% of them singletons. Overall study results and limits: Lookups in VDJdb leaned toward anti-spike CD8 responses and missed private and CD4 specificities.

CDR1 is SGHVS, CDR2 FNYEAQ, per germline. The CDR3 has 16 amino acids. Sequencing was performed on whole blood. The chain has TRBV7-6 and TRBJ2-3; D is tentatively TRBD1 or TRBD2 (5 bases each). The TCR originated in an adult who was a healthcare worker with PCR-confirmed SARS-CoV-2 infection or an uninfected control (not recorded which). The CDR3: CASSLAGALGADTQYF. In DNA form, the CDR3 reads TGTGCCAGCAGCCTAGCCGGGGCGTTAGGGGCAGATACGCAGTATTTT.